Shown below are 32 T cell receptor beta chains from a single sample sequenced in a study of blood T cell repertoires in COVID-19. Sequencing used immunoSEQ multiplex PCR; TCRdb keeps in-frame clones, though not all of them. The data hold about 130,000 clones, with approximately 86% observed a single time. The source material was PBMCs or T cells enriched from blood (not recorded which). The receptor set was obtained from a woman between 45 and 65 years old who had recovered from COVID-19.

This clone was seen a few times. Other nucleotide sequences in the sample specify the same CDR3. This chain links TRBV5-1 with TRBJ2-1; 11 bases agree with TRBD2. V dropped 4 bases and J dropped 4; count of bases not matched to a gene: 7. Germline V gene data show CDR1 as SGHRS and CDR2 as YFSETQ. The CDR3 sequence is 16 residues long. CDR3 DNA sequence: TGCGCCAGCAGCCCCGATGCTAGCGGGGGGTACAATGAGCAGTTCTTC. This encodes CASSPDASGGYNEQFF.

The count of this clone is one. CDR3 sequence reads: CASSAIDRYNSPLHF. The CDR3 coding sequence is TGTGCCAGCAGCGCGATTGACAGATATAATTCACCCCTCCACTTT. V usage is TRBV9 and J usage is TRBJ1-6, with D possibly being TRBD1 (5 bases). CDR1 and CDR2 from the germline V gene are SGDLS and YYNGEE. This CDR3 has 15 residues. Deletions cut 3 bases from V and 4 bases from J, with 11 bases between.

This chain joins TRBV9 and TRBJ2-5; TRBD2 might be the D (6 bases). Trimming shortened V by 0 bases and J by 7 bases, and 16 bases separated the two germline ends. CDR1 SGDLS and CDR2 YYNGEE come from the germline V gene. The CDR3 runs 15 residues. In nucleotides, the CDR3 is TGTGCCAGCAGCGTAGCTATCGGGGGAGGTGGGACCCAGTACTTC. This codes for CASSVAIGGGGTQYF.

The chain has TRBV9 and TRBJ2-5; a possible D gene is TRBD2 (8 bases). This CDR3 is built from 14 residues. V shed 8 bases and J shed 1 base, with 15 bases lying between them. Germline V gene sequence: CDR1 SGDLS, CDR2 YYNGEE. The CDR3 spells CASSGGGFQETQYF. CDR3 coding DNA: TGTGCCAGTTCGGGAGGGGGCTTCCAAGAGACCCAGTACTTC.

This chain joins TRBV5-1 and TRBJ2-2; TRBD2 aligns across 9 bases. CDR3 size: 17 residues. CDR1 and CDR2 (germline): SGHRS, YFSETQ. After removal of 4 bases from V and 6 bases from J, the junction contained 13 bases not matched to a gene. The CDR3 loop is CASSPRLGGGASGELFF. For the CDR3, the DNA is TGCGCCAGCAGCCCACGTTTGGGCGGGGGGGCCTCCGGGGAGCTGTTTTTT. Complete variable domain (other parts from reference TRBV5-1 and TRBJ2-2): KAGVTQTPRYLIKTRGQQVTLSCSPISGHRSVSWYQQTPGQGLQFLFEYFSETQRNKGNFPGRFSGRQFSNSRSEMNVSTLELGDSALYLCASSPRLGGGASGELFFGEGSRLTVL.

DNA for the CDR3: TGCAGTGCTAGTCGGGGGGGAAGTAGCAATCAGCCCCAGCATTTT. Residues: CSASRGGSSNQPQHF. The chain is built from TRBV20-1 and TRBJ1-5, with a weak D call TRBD1 (5 bases). CDR3 length equals 15 residues. V shed 3 bases and J shed 0 bases, with 12 bases lying between them. Germline values: CDR1 DFQATT, CDR2 SNEGSKA (reference sequence).

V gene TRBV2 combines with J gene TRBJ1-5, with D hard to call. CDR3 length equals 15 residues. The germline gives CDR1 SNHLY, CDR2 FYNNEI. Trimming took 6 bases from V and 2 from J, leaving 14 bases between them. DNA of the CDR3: TGTGCCAGCAGAGAGGACGGGAGCCGCAATCAGCCCCAGCATTTT. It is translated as CASREDGSRNQPQHF.

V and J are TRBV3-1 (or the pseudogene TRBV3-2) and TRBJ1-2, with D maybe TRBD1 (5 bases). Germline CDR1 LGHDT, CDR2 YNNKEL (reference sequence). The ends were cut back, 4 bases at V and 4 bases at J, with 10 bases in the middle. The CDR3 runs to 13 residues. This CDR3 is CASSRGSRYGYTF. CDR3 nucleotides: TGTGCCAGCAGCCGGGGCAGCCGCTATGGCTACACCTTC.

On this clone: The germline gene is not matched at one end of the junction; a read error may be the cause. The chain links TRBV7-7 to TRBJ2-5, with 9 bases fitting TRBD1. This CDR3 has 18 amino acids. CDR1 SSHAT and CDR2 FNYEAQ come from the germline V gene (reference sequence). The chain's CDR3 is CASSLGPLGQGPQETQYF. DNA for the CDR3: TGTGCTAGCAGCTTAGGACCCCTGGGACAGGGTCCCCAAGAGACCCAGTACTTC.

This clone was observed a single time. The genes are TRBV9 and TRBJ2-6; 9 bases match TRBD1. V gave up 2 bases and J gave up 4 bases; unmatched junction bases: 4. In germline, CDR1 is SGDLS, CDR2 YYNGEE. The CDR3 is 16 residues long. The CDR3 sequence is CASSVRTGVGANVLTF. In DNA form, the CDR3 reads TGTGCCAGCAGCGTCAGGACAGGGGTGGGGGCCAACGTCCTGACTTTC. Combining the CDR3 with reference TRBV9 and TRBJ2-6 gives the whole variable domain DSGVTQTPKHLITATGQRVTLRCSPRSGDLSVYWYQQSLDQGLQFLIQYYNGEERAKGNILERFSAQQFPDLHSELNLSSLELGDSALYFCASSVRTGVGANVLTFGAGSRLTVL.

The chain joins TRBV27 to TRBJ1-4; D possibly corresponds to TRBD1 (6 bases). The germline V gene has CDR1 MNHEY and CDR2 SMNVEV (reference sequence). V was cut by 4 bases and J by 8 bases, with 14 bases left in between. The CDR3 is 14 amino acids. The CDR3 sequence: CASSSRDKGEKLFF. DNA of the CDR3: TGTGCCAGCAGTTCCCGGGACAAGGGGGAAAAACTGTTTTTT.

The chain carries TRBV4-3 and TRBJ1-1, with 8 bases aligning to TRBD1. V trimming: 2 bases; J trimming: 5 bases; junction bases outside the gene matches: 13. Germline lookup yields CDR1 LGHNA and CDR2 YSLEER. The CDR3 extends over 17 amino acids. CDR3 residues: CASSQSSYGTGLTEAFF. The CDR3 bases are TGCGCCAGCAGCCAATCATCCTACGGGACAGGCCTAACTGAAGCTTTCTTT.

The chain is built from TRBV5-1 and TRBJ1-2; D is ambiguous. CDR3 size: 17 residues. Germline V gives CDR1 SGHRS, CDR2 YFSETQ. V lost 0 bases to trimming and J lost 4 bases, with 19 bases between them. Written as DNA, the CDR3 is TGCGCCAGCAGCTTGGGGGTAGCCCTTTACGGCCCCTATGGCTACACCTTC. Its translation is CASSLGVALYGPYGYTF. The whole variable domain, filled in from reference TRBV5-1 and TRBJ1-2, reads KAGVTQTPRYLIKTRGQQVTLSCSPISGHRSVSWYQQTPGQGLQFLFEYFSETQRNKGNFPGRFSGRQFSNSRSEMNVSTLELGDSALYLCASSLGVALYGPYGYTFGSGTRLTVV.

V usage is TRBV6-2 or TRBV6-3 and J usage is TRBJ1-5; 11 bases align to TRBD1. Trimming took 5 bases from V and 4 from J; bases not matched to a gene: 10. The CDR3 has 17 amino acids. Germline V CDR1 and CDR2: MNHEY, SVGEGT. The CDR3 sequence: CASSGRTGGKWNQPQHF. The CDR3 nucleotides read TGTGCCAGCAGTGGAAGGACAGGGGGCAAGTGGAATCAGCCCCAGCATTTT.

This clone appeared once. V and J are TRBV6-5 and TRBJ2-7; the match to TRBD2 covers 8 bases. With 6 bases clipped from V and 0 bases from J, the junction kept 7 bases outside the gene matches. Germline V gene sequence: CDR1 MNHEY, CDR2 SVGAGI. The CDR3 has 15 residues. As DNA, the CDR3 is TGTGCCAGCAGACCCCTAGCGGGTACCTCCTACGAGCAGTACTTC. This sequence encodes CASRPLAGTSYEQYF.

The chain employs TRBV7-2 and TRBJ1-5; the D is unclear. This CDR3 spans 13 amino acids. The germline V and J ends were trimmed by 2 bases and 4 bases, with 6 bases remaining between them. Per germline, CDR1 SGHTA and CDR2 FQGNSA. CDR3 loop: CASSLSENQPQHF. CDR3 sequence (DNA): TGTGCCAGCAGCTTATCGGAGAATCAGCCCCAGCATTTT.

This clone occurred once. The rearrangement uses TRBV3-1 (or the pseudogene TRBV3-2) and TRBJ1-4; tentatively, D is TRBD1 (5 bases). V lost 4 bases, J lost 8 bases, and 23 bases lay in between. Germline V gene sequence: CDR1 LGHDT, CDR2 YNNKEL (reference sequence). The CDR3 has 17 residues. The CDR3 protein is CASSPVMWAMGREKLFF. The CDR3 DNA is TGTGCCAGCAGCCCTGTTATGTGGGCGATGGGGCGGGAAAAACTGTTTTTT.

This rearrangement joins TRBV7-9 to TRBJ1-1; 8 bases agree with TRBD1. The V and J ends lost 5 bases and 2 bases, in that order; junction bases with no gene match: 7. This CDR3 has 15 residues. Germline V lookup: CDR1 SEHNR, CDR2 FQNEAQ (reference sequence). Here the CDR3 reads CASSPSGQGNTEAFF. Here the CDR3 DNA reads TGTGCCAGCAGCCCAAGTGGACAGGGTAACACTGAAGCTTTCTTT.

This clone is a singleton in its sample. In DNA, the CDR3 is TGCAGCGTTGAGGGGACAGGGGGCTCAAACGAGCAGTACTTC. Translating it yields CSVEGTGGSNEQYF. The V and J genes are TRBV29-1 and TRBJ2-7, with 12 bases fitting TRBD1. The CDR3 contains 14 residues. Trimming removed 3 bases from V and 5 bases from J; junction bases left unmatched: 5. Germline V gene sequence: CDR1 SQVTM, CDR2 ANQGSEA.

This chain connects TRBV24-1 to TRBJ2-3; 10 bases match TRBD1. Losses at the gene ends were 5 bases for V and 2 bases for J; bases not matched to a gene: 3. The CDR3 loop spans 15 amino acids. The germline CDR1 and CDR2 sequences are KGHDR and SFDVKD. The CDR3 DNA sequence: TGTGCCACCAGTGCCGGGACAGGGGCCACAGATACGCAGTATTTT. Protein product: CATSAGTGATDTQYF.

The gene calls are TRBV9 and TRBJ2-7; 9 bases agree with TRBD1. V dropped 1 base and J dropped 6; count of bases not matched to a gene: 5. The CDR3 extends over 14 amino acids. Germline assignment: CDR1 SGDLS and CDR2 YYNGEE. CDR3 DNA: TGTGCCAGCAGCGTATTGGGACAGGGCAGCGAGCAGTACTTC. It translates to CASSVLGQGSEQYF.

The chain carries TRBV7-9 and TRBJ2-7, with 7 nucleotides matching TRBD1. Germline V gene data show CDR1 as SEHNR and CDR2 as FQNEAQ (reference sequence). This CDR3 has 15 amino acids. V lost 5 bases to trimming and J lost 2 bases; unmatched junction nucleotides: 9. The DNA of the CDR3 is TGTGCCAGCAGCGAAGAGACAGGGACGACCTACGAGCAGTACTTC. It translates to CASSEETGTTYEQYF.

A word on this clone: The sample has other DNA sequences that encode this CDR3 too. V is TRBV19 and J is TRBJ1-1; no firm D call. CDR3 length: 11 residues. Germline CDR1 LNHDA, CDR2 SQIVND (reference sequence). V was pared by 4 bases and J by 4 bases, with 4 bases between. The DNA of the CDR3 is TGTGCCAGTAGTAGCGGCACTGAAGCTTTCTTT. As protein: CASSSGTEAFF.

The CDR3, as DNA: TGTGCCAGTAGTCCAAGGCCAGGGGGCCGGGATAGCAATCAGCCCCAGCATTTT. Translated: CASSPRPGGRDSNQPQHF. The chain links TRBV19 to TRBJ1-5; 8 bases agree with TRBD1. The V gene's germline CDR1 is LNHDA and CDR2 SQIVND (reference sequence). There are 18 residues in the CDR3. V shed 5 bases and J 0 bases; nucleotides not matched to a gene: 12.

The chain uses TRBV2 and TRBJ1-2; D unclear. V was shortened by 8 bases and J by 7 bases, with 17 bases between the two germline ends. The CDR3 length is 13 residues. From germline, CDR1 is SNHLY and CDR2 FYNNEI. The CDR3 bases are TGTGCCAGCGTTCCAGTGGGGAGAGGTGGCTACACCTTC. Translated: CASVPVGRGGYTF.

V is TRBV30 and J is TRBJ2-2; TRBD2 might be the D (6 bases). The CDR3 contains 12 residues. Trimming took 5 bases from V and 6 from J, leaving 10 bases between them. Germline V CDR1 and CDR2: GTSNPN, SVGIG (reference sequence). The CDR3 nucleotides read TGTGCCTGGCGGAGGGGACCCGGGGAGCTGTTTTTT. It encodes CAWRRGPGELFF. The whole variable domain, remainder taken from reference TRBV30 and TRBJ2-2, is SQTIHQWPATLVQPVGSPLSLECTVEGTSNPNLYWYRQAAGRGLQLLFYSVGIGQISSEVPQNLSASRPQDRQFILSSKKLLLSDSGFYLCAWRRGPGELFFGEGSRLTVL.

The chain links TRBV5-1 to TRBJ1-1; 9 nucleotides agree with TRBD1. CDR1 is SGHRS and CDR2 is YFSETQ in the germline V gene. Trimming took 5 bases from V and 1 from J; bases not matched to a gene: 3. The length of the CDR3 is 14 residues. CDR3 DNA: TGCGCCAGCAGTTGGGGACAGGGGAACACTGAAGCTTTCTTT. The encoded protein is CASSWGQGNTEAFF.

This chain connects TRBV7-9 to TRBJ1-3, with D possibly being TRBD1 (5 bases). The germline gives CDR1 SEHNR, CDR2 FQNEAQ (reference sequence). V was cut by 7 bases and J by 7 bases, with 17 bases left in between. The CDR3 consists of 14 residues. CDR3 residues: CASTQEAGHNTIYF. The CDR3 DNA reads TGTGCCAGCACCCAAGAGGCAGGGCACAACACCATATATTTT.

The CDR3 region has the DNA TGTGCCAGCAGTGTTCCGACTAGCGGGGCGTTAGATACGCAGTATTTT. Its translation: CASSVPTSGALDTQYF. V and J are TRBV6-1 and TRBJ2-3; TRBD2 aligns across 11 bases. V dropped 4 bases and J dropped 5; count of bases not matched to a gene: 8. Germline V gene lookup returns CDR1 MNHNS and CDR2 SASEGT. This CDR3 spans 16 amino acids.

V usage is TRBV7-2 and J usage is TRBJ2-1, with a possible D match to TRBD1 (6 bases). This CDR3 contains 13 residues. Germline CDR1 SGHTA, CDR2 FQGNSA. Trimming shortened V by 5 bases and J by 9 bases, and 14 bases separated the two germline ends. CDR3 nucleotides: TGTGCCAGCAGCACACCGCAGGGGTCTGAGCAGTTCTTC. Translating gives CASSTPQGSEQFF.

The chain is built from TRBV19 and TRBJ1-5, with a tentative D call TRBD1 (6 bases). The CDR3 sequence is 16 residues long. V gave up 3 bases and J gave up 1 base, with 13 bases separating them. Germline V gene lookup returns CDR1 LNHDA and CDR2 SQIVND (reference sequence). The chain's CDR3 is CASSIFRQGSNQPQHF. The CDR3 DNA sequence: TGTGCCAGTAGTATCTTCAGGCAGGGGAGCAATCAGCCCCAGCATTTT.

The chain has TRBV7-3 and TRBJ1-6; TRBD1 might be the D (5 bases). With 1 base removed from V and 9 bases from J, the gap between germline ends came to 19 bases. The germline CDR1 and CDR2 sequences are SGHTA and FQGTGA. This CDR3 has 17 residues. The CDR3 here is CASSLNPRGKGPSPLHF. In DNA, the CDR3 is TGTGCCAGCAGCTTAAACCCCCGTGGGAAGGGGCCTTCACCCCTCCACTTT.